Described below is a single T cell receptor (beta chain) sequence and its context. Germline V gene sequence: CDR1 LNHDA, CDR2 SQIVND (reference sequence). V lost 4 bases to trimming and J lost 8 bases, with 15 bases between them. The CDR3 spans 14 residues. Some clones are missing from TCRdb's copy, which holds only in-frame ones; the method was immunoSEQ multiplex PCR. The sample has roughly 160,000 clones, around 89% seen once. The entry originates in a study of T cell responses to AZD1222 COVID-19 vaccine. Source: peripheral blood, taken 28 days after the second AZD1222 dose. This sequence was found in an adult who received the AZD1222 COVID-19 vaccine. The chain carries TRBV19 and TRBJ1-5; D is undetermined. The CDR3, as DNA: TGTGCCAGTAGTAGTTCGACGGTGCGGGAGCCCCAGCATTTT. Its protein is CASSSSTVREPQHF.